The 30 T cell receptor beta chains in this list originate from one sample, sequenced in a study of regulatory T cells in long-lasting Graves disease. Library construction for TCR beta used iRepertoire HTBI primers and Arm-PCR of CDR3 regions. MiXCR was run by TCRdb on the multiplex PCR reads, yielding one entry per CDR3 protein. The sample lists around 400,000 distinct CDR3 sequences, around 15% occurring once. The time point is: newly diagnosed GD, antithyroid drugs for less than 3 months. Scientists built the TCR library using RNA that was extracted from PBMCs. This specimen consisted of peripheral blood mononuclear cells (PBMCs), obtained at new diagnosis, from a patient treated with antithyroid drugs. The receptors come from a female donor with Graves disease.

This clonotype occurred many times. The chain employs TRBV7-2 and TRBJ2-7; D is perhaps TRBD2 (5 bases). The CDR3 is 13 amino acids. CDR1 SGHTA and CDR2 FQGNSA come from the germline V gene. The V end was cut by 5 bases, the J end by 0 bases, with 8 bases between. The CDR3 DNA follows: TGTGCCAGCAGCCGGAGGAGCTCCTACGAGCAGTACTTC. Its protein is CASSRRSSYEQYF. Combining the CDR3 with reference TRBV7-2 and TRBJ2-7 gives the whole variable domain GAGVSQSPSNKVTEKGKDVELRCDPISGHTALYWYRQSLGQGLEFLIYFQGNSAPDKSGLPSDRFSAERTGGSVSTLTIQRTQQEDSAVYLCASSRRSSYEQYFGPGTRLTVT.

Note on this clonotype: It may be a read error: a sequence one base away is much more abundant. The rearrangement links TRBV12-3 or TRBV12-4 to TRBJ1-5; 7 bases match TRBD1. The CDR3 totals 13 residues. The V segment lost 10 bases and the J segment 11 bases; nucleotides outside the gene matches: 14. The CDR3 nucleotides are TGTGCCAACACCCAGGGGGAATCTCGGGCCCAGCATTTT. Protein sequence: CANTQGESRAQHF.

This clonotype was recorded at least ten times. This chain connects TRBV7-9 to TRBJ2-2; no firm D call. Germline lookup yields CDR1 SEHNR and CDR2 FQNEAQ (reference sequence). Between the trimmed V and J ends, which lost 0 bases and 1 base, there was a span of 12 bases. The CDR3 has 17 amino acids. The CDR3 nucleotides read TGTGCCAGCAGCTTAGCGGTTCTAGAGAGGAACACCGGGGAGCTGTTTTTT. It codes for CASSLAVLERNTGELFF.

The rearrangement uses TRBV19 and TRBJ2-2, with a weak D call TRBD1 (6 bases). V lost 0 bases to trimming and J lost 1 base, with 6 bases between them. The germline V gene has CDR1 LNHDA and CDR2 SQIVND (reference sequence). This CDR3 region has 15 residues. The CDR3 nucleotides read TGTGCCAGTAGTATAGACAGGGGGAACACCGGGGAGCTGTTTTTT. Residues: CASSIDRGNTGELFF.

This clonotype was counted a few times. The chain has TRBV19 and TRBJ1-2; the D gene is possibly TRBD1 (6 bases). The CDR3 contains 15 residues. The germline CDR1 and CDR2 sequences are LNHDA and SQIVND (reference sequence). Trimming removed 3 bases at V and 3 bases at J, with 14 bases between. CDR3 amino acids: CASSMGQGIDYGYTF. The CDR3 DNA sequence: TGTGCCAGTAGTATGGGGCAGGGGATCGACTATGGCTACACCTTC.

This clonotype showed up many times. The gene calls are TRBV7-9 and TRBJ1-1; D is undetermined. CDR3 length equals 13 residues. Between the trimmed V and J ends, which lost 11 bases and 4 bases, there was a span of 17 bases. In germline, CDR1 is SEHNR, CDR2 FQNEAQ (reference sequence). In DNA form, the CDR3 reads TGTGCCCCCGTGGGCGCGAGAGGCACTGAAGCTTTCTTT. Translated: CAPVGARGTEAFF.

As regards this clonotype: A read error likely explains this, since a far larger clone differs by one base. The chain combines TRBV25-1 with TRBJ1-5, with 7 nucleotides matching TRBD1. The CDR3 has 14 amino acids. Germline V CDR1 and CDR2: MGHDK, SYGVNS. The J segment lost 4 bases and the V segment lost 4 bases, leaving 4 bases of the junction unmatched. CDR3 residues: CASSATGINQPQHF. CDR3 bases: TGTGCCAGCAGTGCGACAGGGATTAATCAGCCCCAGCATTTT.

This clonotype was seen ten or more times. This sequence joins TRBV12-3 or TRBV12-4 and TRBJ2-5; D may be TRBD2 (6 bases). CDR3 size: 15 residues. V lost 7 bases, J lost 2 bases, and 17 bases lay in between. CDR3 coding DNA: TGTGCCAGCACACCGGGGACTGGTATACAAGAGACCCAGTACTTC. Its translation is CASTPGTGIQETQYF.

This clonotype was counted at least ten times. Here the CDR3 DNA reads TGCAGTGCTAGAGATAGCCTAGTACCAGGGGCGGGGCAGTTCTTC. It encodes CSARDSLVPGAGQFF. The V and J genes are TRBV20-1 and TRBJ2-1, with D possibly TRBD1 on 6 matching bases. The CDR3 has 15 amino acids. Per the germline V gene, CDR1 is DFQATT and CDR2 is SNEGSKA (reference sequence). V was clipped by 0 bases and J by 12 bases, with 21 bases between them.

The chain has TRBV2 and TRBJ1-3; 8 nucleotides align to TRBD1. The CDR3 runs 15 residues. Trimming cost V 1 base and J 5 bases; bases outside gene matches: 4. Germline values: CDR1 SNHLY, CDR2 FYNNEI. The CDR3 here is CASSEETGVRNTIYF. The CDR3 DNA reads TGTGCCAGCAGTGAAGAGACAGGGGTTAGAAACACCATATATTTT.

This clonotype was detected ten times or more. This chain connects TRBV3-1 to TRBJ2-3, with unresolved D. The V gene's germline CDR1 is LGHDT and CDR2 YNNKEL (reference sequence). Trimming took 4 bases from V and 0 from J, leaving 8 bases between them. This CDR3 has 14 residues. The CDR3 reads CASSPSLSTDTQYF. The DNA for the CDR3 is TGTGCCAGCAGCCCGTCCCTGAGCACAGATACGCAGTATTTT.

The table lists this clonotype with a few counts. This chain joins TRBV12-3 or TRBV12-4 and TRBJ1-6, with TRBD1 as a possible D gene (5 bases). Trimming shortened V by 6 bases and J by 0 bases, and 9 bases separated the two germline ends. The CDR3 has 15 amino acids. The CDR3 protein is CASRPGSSYNSPLHF. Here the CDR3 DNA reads TGTGCCAGCAGGCCAGGGAGCTCCTATAATTCACCCCTCCACTTT.

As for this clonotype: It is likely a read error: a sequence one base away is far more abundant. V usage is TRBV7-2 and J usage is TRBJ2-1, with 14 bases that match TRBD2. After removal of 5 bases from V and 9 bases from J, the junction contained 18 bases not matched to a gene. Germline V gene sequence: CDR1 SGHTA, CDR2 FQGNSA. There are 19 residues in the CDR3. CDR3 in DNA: TGTACCAGCAGCGCTGTGCGGCAACTGGGACTAGCGGGGGACGGTGAGCAGTTCTTC. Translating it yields CTSSAVRQLGLAGDGEQFF.

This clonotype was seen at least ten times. CDR3 coding DNA: TGCGCCAGCAGCCAAGATCTGGCTAGCGGGTACACATACTCCTACGAGCAGTACTTC. Translation gives CASSQDLASGYTYSYEQYF. This chain uses TRBV4-1 with TRBJ2-7, with 8 bases aligning to TRBD2. The CDR3 consists of 19 residues. V lost 0 bases, J lost 0 bases, and 13 bases stayed unmatched. The germline V gene encodes CDR1 MGHRA and CDR2 YSYEKL.

The CDR3 region has the DNA TGCAGTGCAACCCTAGCGCCGAACACCGGGGAGCTGTTTTTT. It is translated as CSATLAPNTGELFF. The chain recombines TRBV20-1 with TRBJ2-2; TRBD2 might be the D (6 bases). The germline CDR1 and CDR2 sequences are DFQATT and SNEGSKA (reference sequence). Trimming cost V 6 bases and J 0 bases, with 11 bases left between them. This CDR3 comprises 14 residues.

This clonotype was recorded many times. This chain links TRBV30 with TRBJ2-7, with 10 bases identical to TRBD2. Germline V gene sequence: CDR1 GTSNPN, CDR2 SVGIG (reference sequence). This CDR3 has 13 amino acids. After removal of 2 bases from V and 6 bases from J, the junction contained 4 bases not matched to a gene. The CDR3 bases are TGTGCCTGGAGTCATAGCGGGAGGCCCGAGCAGTACTTC. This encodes CAWSHSGRPEQYF.

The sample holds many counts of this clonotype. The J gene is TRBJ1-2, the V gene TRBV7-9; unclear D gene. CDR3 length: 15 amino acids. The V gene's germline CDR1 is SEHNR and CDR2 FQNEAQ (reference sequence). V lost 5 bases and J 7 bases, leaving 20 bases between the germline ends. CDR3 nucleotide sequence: TGTGCCAGCAGCCTCACCTACGGCCAGGATAGTGGCTACACCTTC. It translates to CASSLTYGQDSGYTF.

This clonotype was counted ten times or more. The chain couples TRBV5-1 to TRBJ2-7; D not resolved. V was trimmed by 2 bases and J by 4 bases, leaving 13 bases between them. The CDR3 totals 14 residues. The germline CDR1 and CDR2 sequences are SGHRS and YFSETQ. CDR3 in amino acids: CASSFSLTRYEQYF. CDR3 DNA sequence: TGCGCCAGCAGCTTTTCCCTTACCCGGTACGAGCAGTACTTC.

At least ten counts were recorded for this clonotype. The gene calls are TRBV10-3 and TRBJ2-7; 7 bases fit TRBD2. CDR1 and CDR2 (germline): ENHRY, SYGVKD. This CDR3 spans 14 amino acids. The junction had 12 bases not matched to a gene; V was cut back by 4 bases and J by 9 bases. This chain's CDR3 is CAISGEGLLSRQYF. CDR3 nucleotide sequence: TGTGCCATCAGTGGGGAGGGCCTGCTGAGTCGGCAGTACTTC.

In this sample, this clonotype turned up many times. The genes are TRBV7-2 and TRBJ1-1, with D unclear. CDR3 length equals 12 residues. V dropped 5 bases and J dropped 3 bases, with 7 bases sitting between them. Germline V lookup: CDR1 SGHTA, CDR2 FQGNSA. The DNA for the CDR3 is TGTGCCAGCAGCATAAGCCACACTGAAGCTTTCTTT. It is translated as CASSISHTEAFF.

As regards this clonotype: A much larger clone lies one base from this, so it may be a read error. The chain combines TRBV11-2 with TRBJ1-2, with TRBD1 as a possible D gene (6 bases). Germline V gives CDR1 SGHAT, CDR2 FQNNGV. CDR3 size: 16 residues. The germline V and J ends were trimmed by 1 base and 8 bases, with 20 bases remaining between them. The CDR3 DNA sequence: TGTGCCAGCAGCTTAGGTCCCTGTGGGGGCGGAGAAGGCTACACCTTC. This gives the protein CASSLGPCGGGEGYTF. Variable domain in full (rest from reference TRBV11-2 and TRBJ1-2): EAGVAQSPRYKIIEKRQSVAFWCNPISGHATLYWYQQILGQGPKLLIQFQNNGVVDDSQLPKDRFSAERLKGVDSTLKIQPAKLEDSAVYLCASSLGPCGGGEGYTFGSGTRLTVV.

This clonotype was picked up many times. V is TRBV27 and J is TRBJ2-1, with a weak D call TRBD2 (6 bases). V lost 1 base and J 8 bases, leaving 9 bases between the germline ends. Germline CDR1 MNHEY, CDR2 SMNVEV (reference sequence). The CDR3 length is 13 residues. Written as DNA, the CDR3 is TGTGCCAGCAGTTTATATAGCGGCGATGAGCAGTTCTTC. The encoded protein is CASSLYSGDEQFF.

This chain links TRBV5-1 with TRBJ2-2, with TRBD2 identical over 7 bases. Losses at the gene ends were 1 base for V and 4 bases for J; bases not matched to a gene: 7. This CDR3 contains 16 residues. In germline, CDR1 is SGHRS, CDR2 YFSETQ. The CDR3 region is CASSLSGGSSTGELFF. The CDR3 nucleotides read TGCGCCAGCAGCTTGTCGGGGGGTAGTAGCACCGGGGAGCTGTTTTTT.

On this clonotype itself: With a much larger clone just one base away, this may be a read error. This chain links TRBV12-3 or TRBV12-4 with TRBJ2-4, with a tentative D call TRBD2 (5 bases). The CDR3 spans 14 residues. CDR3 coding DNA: TGTGTCAGCAGTCCAACGGGGGCCAAAAACATTCAGTACTTC. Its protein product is CVSSPTGAKNIQYF.

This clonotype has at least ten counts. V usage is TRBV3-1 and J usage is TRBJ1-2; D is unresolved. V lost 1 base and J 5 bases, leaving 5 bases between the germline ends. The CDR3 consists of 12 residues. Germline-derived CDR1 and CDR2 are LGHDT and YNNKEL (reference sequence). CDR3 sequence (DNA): TGTGCCAGCAGCCAAGGATTTTATGGCTACACCTTC. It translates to CASSQGFYGYTF. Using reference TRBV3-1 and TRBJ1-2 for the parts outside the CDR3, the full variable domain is DTAVSQTPKYLVTQMGNDKSIKCEQNLGHDTMYWYKQDSKKFLKIMFSYNNKELIINETVPNRFSPKSPDKAHLNLHINSLELGDSAVYFCASSQGFYGYTFGSGTRLTVV.

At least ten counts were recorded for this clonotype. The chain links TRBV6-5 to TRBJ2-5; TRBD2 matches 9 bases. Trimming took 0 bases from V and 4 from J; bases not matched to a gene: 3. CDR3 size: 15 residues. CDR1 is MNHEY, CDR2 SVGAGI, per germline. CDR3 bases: TGTGCCAGCAGTTACTCGCGGGGGGGAGGAGAGACCCAGTACTTC. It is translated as CASSYSRGGGETQYF.

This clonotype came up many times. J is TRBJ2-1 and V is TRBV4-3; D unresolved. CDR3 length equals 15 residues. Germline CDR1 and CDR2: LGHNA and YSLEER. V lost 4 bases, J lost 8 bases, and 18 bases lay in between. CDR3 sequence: CASSPRTLNPDEQFF. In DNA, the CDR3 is TGCGCCAGCAGCCCTCGGACCCTTAACCCGGATGAGCAGTTCTTC.

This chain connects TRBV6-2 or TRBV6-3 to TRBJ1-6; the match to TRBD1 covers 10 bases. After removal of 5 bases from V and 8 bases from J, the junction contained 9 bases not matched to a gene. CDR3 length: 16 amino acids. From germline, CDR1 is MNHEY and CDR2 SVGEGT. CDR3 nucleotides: TGTGCCAGCAGTGGAGCCTTGGGGACAGGGGATTCACCCCTCCACTTT. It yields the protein CASSGALGTGDSPLHF.

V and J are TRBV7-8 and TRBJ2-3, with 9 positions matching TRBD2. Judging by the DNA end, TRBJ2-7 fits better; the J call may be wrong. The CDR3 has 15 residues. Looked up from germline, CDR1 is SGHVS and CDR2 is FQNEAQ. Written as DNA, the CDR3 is TGTGCCAGCAGCCCCGGTAGCGGGAGTTTTTACGAGCAGTACTTC. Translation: CASSPGSGSFYEQYF.

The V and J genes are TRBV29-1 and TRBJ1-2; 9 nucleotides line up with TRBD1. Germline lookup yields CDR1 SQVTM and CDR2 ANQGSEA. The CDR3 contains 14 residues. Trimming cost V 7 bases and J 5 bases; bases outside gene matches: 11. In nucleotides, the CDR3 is TGCAGCGCGGGGACAGGGTTCGGACTTTATGGCTACACCTTC. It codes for CSAGTGFGLYGYTF. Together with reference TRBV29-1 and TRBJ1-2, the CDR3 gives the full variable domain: SAVISQKPSRDICQRGTSLTIQCQVDSQVTMMFWYRQQPGQSLTLIATANQGSEATYESGFVIDKFPISRPNLTFSTLTVSNMSPEDSSIYLCSAGTGFGLYGYTFGSGTRLTVV.